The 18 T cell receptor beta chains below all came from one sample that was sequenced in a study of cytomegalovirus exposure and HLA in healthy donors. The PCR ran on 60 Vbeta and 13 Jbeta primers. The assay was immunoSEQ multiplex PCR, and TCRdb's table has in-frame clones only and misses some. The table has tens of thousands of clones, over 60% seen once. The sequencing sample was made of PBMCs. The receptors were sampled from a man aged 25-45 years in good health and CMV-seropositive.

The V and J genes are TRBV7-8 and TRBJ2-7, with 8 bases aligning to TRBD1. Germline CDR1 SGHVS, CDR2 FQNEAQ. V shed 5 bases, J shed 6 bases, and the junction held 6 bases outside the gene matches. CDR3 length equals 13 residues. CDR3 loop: CASSLGQGPEQYF. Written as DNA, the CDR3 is TGTGCCAGCAGCCTCGGACAGGGTCCCGAGCAGTACTTC.

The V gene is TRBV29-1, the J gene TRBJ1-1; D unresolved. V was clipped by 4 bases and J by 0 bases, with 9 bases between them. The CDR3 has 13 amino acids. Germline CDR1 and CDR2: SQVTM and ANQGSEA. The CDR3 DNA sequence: TGCAGCGTTGGGGCCCACATGAACACTGAAGCTTTCTTT. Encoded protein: CSVGAHMNTEAFF.

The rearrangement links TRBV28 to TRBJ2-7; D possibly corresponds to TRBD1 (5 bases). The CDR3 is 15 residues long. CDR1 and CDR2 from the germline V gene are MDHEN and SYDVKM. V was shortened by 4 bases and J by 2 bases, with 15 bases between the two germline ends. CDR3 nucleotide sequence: TGTGCCAGCAGTTCGGACACCGGTCTTGCCTACGAGCAGTACTTC. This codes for CASSSDTGLAYEQYF.

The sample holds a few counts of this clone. The chain's CDR3 is CASSRTPGQSSYEQYF. CDR3 nucleotides: TGTGCCAGCAGCCGGACCCCGGGACAGAGCTCCTACGAGCAGTACTTC. This chain connects TRBV7-2 to TRBJ2-7, with 7 bases lining up with TRBD1. The CDR3 totals 16 residues. Germline assignment: CDR1 SGHTA and CDR2 FQGNSA. V gave up 5 bases and J gave up 0 bases; unmatched junction bases: 10. Drawing the rest from reference TRBV7-2 and TRBJ2-7, the complete variable domain is GAGVSQSPSNKVTEKGKDVELRCDPISGHTALYWYRQSLGQGLEFLIYFQGNSAPDKSGLPSDRFSAERTGGSVSTLTIQRTQQEDSAVYLCASSRTPGQSSYEQYFGPGTRLTVT.

The CDR3 DNA follows: TGTGCCAGTACCATGCGCGGGGACAGAGGGGGGTCGACACCCCTCCACTTT. Its translation is CASTMRGDRGGSTPLHF. This chain joins TRBV19 and TRBJ1-6; 7 bases agree with TRBD1. V lost 7 bases to trimming and J lost 11 bases; unmatched junction nucleotides: 20. CDR1 is LNHDA, CDR2 SQIVND, per germline (reference sequence). The CDR3 is made up of 17 amino acids.

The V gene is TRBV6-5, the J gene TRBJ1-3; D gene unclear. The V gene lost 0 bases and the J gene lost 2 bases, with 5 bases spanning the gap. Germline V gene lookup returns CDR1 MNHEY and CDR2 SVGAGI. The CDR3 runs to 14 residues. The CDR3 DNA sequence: TGTGCCAGCAGTTACTCCCCCGCTGGAAACACCATATATTTT. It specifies CASSYSPAGNTIYF.

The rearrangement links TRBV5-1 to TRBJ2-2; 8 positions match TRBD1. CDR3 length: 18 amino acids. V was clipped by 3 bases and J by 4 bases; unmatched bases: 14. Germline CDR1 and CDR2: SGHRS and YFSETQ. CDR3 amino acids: CASSWGTGKYVGTGELFF. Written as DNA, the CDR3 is TGCGCCAGCAGCTGGGGGACAGGAAAGTATGTGGGCACCGGGGAGCTGTTTTTT.

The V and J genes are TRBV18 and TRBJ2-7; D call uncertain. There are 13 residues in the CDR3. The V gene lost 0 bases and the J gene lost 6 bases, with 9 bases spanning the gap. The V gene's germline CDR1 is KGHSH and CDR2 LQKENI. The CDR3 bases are TGTGCCAGCTCACCACCTGGGCGTGGCGAGCAGTACGTC. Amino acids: CASSPPGRGEQYV.

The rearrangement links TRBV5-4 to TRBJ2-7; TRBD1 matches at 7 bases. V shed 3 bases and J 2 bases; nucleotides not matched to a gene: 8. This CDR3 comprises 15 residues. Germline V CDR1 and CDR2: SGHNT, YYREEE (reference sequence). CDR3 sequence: CASSSTGTAPYEQYF. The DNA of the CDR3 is TGTGCCAGCAGCTCAACCGGGACAGCCCCCTACGAGCAGTACTTC. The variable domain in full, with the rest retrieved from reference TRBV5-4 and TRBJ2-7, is ETGVTQSPTHLIKTRGQQVTLRCSSQSGHNTVSWYQQALGQGPQFIFQYYREEENGRGNFPPRFSGLQFPNYSSELNVNALELDDSALYLCASSSTGTAPYEQYFGPGTRLTVT.

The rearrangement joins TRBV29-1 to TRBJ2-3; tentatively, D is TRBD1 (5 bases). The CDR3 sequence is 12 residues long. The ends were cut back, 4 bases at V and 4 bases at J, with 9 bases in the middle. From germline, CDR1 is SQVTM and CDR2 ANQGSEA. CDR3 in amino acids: CSVGSGPDTQYF. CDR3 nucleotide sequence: TGCAGCGTTGGATCAGGGCCAGATACGCAGTATTTT.

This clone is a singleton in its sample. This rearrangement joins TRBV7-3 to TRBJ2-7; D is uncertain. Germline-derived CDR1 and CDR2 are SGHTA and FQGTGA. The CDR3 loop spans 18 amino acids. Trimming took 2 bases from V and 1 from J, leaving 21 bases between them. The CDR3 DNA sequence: TGTGCCAGCAGCTTACAAGCCAGCGCCGGAAGATCTTCCTACGAGCAGTACTTC. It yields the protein CASSLQASAGRSSYEQYF.

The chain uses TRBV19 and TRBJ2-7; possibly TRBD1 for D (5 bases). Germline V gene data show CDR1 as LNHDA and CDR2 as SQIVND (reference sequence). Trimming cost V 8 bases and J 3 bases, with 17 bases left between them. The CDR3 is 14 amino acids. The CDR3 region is CASSRVGSYYEQYF. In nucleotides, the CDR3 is TGTGCCAGTTCCAGGGTTGGTAGTTACTACGAGCAGTACTTC.

The CDR3 sequence is CASSVPGQRTGELFF. CDR3 sequence (DNA): TGTGCCAGCAGCGTGCCGGGACAACGGACCGGGGAGCTGTTTTTT. The rearrangement joins TRBV7-9 to TRBJ2-2, with D tentatively TRBD1 (6 bases). Trimming pared 5 bases from V and 5 bases from J, leaving 15 bases between. The length of the CDR3 is 15 residues. Germline-derived CDR1 and CDR2 are SEHNR and FQNEAQ (reference sequence).

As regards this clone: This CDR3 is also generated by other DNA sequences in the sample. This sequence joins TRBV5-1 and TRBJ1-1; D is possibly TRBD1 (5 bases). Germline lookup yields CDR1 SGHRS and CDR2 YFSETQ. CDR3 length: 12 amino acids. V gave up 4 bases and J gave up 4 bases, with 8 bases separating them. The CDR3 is CASSRGGTEAFF. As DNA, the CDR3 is TGCGCCAGCAGCCGCGGGGGCACTGAAGCTTTCTTT. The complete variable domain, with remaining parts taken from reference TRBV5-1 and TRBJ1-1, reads KAGVTQTPRYLIKTRGQQVTLSCSPISGHRSVSWYQQTPGQGLQFLFEYFSETQRNKGNFPGRFSGRQFSNSRSEMNVSTLELGDSALYLCASSRGGTEAFFGQGTRLTVV.

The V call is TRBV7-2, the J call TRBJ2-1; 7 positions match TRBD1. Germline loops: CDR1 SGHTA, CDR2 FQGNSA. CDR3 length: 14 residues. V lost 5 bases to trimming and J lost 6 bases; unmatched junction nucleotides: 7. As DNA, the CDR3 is TGTGCCAGCAGCCTACGACAGGGAAGCAATGAGCAGTTCTTC. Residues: CASSLRQGSNEQFF.

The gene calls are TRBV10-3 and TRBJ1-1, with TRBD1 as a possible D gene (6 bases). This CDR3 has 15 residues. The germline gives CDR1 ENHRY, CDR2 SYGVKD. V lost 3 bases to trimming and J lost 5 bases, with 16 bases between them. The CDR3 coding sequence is TGTGCCATCAGTGAATCCACAGGGCAGGCGACTGAAGCTTTCTTT. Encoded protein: CAISESTGQATEAFF.

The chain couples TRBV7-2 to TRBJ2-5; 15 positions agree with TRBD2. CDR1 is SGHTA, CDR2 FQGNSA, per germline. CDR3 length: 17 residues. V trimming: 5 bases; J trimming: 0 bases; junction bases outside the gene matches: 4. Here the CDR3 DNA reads TGTGCCAGCAGCCTGGGACTAGCGGGGGGCCACCAAGAGACCCAGTACTTC. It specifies CASSLGLAGGHQETQYF.

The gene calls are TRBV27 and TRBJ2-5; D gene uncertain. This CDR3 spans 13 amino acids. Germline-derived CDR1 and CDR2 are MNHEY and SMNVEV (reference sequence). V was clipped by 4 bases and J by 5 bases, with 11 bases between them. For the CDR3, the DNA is TGTGCCAGCAGTTCCATTGGTCGGGAGACCCAGTACTTC. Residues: CASSSIGRETQYF.